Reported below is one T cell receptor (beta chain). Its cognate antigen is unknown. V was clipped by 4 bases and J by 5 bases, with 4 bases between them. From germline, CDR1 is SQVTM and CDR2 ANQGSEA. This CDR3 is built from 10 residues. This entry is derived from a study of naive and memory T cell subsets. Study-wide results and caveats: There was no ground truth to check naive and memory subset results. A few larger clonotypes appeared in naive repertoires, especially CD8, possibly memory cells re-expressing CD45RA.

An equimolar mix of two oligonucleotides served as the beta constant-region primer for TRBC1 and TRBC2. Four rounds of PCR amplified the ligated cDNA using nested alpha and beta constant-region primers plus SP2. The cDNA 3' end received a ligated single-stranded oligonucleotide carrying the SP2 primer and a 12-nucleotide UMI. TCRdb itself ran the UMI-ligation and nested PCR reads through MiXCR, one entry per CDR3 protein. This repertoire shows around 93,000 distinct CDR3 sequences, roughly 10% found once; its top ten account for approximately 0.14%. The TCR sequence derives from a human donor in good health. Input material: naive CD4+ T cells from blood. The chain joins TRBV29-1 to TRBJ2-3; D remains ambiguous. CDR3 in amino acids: CSVAIDTQYF. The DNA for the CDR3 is TGCAGCGTTGCCATAGATACGCAGTATTTT.